This TCR beta chain originates from a study of T cell changes during pregnancy in multiple sclerosis. Clones were read by immunoSEQ multiplex PCR, and TCRdb kept only the in-frame ones, dropping some. Here the sample spans under 65,000 clones, about 94% being singletons. The germline V and J ends were trimmed by 8 bases and 6 bases, with 20 bases remaining between them. The CDR3 runs to 15 residues. Germline V gives CDR1 MNHEY, CDR2 SMNVEV (reference sequence). The gene calls are TRBV27 and TRBJ2-1, with D possibly being TRBD2 (6 bases). The source was CD8+ T cells from peripheral blood mononuclear cells, collected in the third trimester of pregnancy. The TCR comes from a female donor with multiple sclerosis, enrolled in a pregnancy study. The CDR3 DNA sequence: TGTGCCAGCGCGCTTATAACTAGCAGCCGCAATGAGCAGTTCTTC. Amino acids: CASALITSSRNEQFF.